The T cell receptor beta chain under discussion was sequenced for a study of T cell responses to AZD1222 COVID-19 vaccine. This CDR3 contains 13 residues. Germline V gene lookup returns CDR1 SGHRS and CDR2 YFSETQ. V lost 4 bases, J lost 6 bases, and 13 bases lay in between. The repertoire was sequenced with immunoSEQ multiplex PCR; TCRdb's copy has only in-frame clones and lacks some. The data hold some 85,000 clones, with roughly nine tenths observed a single time. The gene calls are TRBV5-1 and TRBJ1-1; D uncertain. The material was peripheral blood, obtained on day 0 of AZD1222 vaccination. The TCR was taken from an adult in good health. This CDR3 is CASSRDLAPEAFF. CDR3 DNA: TGCGCCAGCAGCCGTGACCTGGCCCCTGAAGCTTTCTTT.